This is a list of T cell receptor beta chains from one sample in a study of T-cell memory formation after mild COVID-19. TCRdb ran MiXCR on the 5' RACE reads and lists one entry per CDR3 protein. The table has 450,000 to 700,000 distinct CDR3 sequences, under 20% seen once. The sequenced material came from PBMCs or a T cell subset sorted from them (not recorded which). These receptors all come from an adult woman who had mild COVID-19 (a few samples of this study predate the infection). Cell type and time point are not known. The CDR3 runs from the conserved cysteine through the conserved F or W. D genes are given only for firm matches. The size field is filled for only some rows; it gives once, few, many or a size class.

d_call: NA
j_call: TRBJ2-5
v_call: TRBV6-2/TRBV6-3
cdr3_length: 14
clone_size: NA
cdr3_aa: CASSQPGDGQTQYF
cdr3_nt: TGTGCCAGCAGCCAACCCGGGGACGGGCAGACCCAGTACTTC

d_call: TRBD2
j_call: TRBJ2-1
v_call: TRBV19
cdr3_length: 18
clone_size: NA
cdr3_aa: CASSITPWEREGDNEQFF
cdr3_nt: TGTGCCAGTAGTATTACCCCTTGGGAGCGGGAGGGGGACAATGAGCAGTTCTTC

d_call: NA
j_call: TRBJ1-4
v_call: TRBV20-1
cdr3_length: 15
clone_size: NA
cdr3_aa: CSARDEGSTNEKLFF
cdr3_nt: TGCAGTGCTAGAGATGAGGGCTCAACTAATGAAAAACTGTTTTTT

d_call: TRBD1
j_call: TRBJ2-7
v_call: TRBV10-3
cdr3_length: 12
clone_size: once
cdr3_aa: CAIGTGSYEQYF
cdr3_nt: TGTGCCATAGGGACAGGGTCCTACGAGCAGTACTTC

d_call: NA
j_call: TRBJ1-2
v_call: TRBV24-1
cdr3_length: 12
clone_size: NA
cdr3_aa: CATSSPVYGYTF
cdr3_nt: TGTGCCACGTCATCCCCAGTCTATGGCTACACCTTC

d_call: NA
j_call: TRBJ2-7
v_call: TRBV20-1
cdr3_length: 13
clone_size: NA
cdr3_aa: CSASDYFSYEQYF
cdr3_nt: TGCAGTGCTAGCGACTATTTCTCCTACGAGCAGTACTTC

d_call: TRBD1
j_call: TRBJ1-5
v_call: TRBV7-2
cdr3_length: 15
clone_size: few
cdr3_aa: CASSWGQGRNQPQHF
cdr3_nt: TGTGCCAGCAGCTGGGGACAGGGTAGGAATCAGCCCCAGCATTTT

d_call: NA
j_call: TRBJ1-4
v_call: TRBV29-1
cdr3_length: 12
clone_size: few
cdr3_aa: CSVGVKGEKLFF
cdr3_nt: TGCAGCGTTGGGGTGAAGGGTGAAAAACTGTTTTTT

d_call: NA
j_call: TRBJ2-5
v_call: TRBV10-3
cdr3_length: 13
clone_size: NA
cdr3_aa: CAIKGGAGETQYF
cdr3_nt: TGTGCCATCAAAGGGGGGGCCGGAGAGACCCAGTACTTC

d_call: TRBD2
j_call: TRBJ2-7
v_call: TRBV9
cdr3_length: 13
clone_size: NA
cdr3_aa: CASSRSGSHEQYF
cdr3_nt: TGTGCCAGCAGCCGTAGCGGGAGCCACGAGCAGTACTTC

d_call: NA
j_call: TRBJ2-2
v_call: TRBV14
cdr3_length: 15
clone_size: few
cdr3_aa: CASSQNRKITGELFF
cdr3_nt: TGTGCCAGCAGCCAAAACAGGAAAATCACCGGGGAGCTGTTTTTT

d_call: NA
j_call: TRBJ2-6
v_call: TRBV12-3/TRBV12-4
cdr3_length: 18
clone_size: NA
cdr3_aa: CASSPPPDTPSGANVLTF
cdr3_nt: TGTGCCAGCAGCCCTCCTCCAGATACCCCCTCTGGGGCCAACGTCCTGACTTTC

d_call: NA
j_call: TRBJ2-1
v_call: TRBV6-5
cdr3_length: 14
clone_size: NA
cdr3_aa: CASSLTGIYNEQFF
cdr3_nt: TGTGCCAGCAGTCTGACGGGGATCTACAATGAGCAGTTCTTC

d_call: NA
j_call: TRBJ2-1
v_call: TRBV9
cdr3_length: 15
clone_size: few
cdr3_aa: CASSVGTNFYNEQFF
cdr3_nt: TGTGCCAGCAGCGTAGGCACCAACTTTTACAATGAGCAGTTCTTC

d_call: TRBD2
j_call: TRBJ2-1
v_call: TRBV5-4
cdr3_length: 18
clone_size: NA
cdr3_aa: CASSPYSGLAGGGYEQFF
cdr3_nt: TGTGCCAGCAGCCCTTATTCGGGACTAGCGGGAGGAGGTTATGAGCAGTTCTTC

d_call: TRBD1
j_call: TRBJ1-1
v_call: TRBV9
cdr3_length: 16
clone_size: few
cdr3_aa: CASSANLQGALTEAFF
cdr3_nt: TGTGCCAGCAGCGCAAATTTACAGGGGGCCCTCACTGAAGCTTTCTTT

d_call: TRBD1
j_call: TRBJ2-7
v_call: TRBV4-1
cdr3_length: 14
clone_size: once
cdr3_aa: CASSQAAGGYEQYF
cdr3_nt: TGCGCCAGCAGCCAAGCGGCAGGGGGCTACGAGCAGTACTTC

d_call: TRBD1
j_call: TRBJ2-7
v_call: TRBV19
cdr3_length: 14
clone_size: many
cdr3_aa: CASSIGTGSYEQYF
cdr3_nt: TGTGCCAGTAGTATAGGGACAGGCTCCTACGAGCAGTACTTC

d_call: TRBD1
j_call: TRBJ2-7
v_call: TRBV30
cdr3_length: 15
clone_size: few
cdr3_aa: CAWNWAGTGSKEQYF
cdr3_nt: TGTGCCTGGAATTGGGCAGGGACAGGGAGTAAGGAGCAGTACTTC

d_call: NA
j_call: TRBJ2-7
v_call: TRBV25-1
cdr3_length: 15
clone_size: once
cdr3_aa: CASSGAELLAYEQYF
cdr3_nt: TGTGCCAGCAGTGGTGCAGAGTTACTGGCCTACGAGCAGTACTTC

d_call: TRBD2
j_call: TRBJ2-1
v_call: TRBV5-1
cdr3_length: 15
clone_size: many
cdr3_aa: CASSFGGGAVNEQFF
cdr3_nt: TGCGCCAGCAGCTTTGGCGGGGGGGCTGTGAATGAGCAGTTCTTC

d_call: TRBD2
j_call: TRBJ2-1
v_call: TRBV19
cdr3_length: 15
clone_size: NA
cdr3_aa: CASNKAGVLINEQFF
cdr3_nt: TGTGCCAGTAACAAAGCGGGAGTCCTAATCAATGAGCAGTTCTTC

d_call: NA
j_call: TRBJ2-3
v_call: TRBV3-1
cdr3_length: 16
clone_size: NA
cdr3_aa: CASSHPGRASTDTQYF
cdr3_nt: TGTGCCAGCAGCCATCCGGGCAGGGCAAGCACAGATACGCAGTATTTT

d_call: TRBD1
j_call: TRBJ2-1
v_call: TRBV29-1
cdr3_length: 13
clone_size: NA
cdr3_aa: CSAPGQGAIRQFF
cdr3_nt: TGCAGCGCACCGGGACAGGGGGCTATACGGCAGTTCTTC

d_call: TRBD2
j_call: TRBJ2-3
v_call: TRBV10-3
cdr3_length: 14
clone_size: few
cdr3_aa: CAISGLAGTDTQYF
cdr3_nt: TGTGCCATCAGTGGTCTAGCGGGCACAGATACGCAGTATTTT

d_call: TRBD2
j_call: TRBJ2-1
v_call: TRBV7-8
cdr3_length: 17
clone_size: NA
cdr3_aa: CASSPRASGGAYNEQFF
cdr3_nt: TGTGCCAGCAGCCCCAGGGCTAGCGGGGGTGCCTACAATGAGCAGTTCTTC

d_call: NA
j_call: TRBJ1-1
v_call: TRBV6-6
cdr3_length: 13
clone_size: few
cdr3_aa: CASSPLSNTEAFF
cdr3_nt: TGTGCCAGCAGTCCCCTGTCGAACACTGAAGCTTTCTTT

d_call: NA
j_call: TRBJ1-5
v_call: TRBV3-1
cdr3_length: 16
clone_size: NA
cdr3_aa: CASSLGTPDSNQPKHF
cdr3_nt: TGTGCCAGCAGCCTCGGGACTCCCGATAGCAATCAGCCCAAGCATTTT

d_call: NA
j_call: TRBJ1-1
v_call: TRBV6-1
cdr3_length: 13
clone_size: NA
cdr3_aa: CASSEMVGSSAFF
cdr3_nt: TGTGCCAGCAGTGAAATGGTGGGCTCCTCAGCTTTCTTT

d_call: NA
j_call: TRBJ2-6
v_call: TRBV24-1
cdr3_length: 17
clone_size: few
cdr3_aa: CATSDPSNPGGANVLTF
cdr3_nt: TGTGCCACCAGTGATCCCTCAAATCCCGGCGGGGCCAACGTCCTGACTTTC

d_call: NA
j_call: TRBJ2-1
v_call: TRBV20-1
cdr3_length: 16
clone_size: NA
cdr3_aa: CSASAWDFSSYNEQFF
cdr3_nt: TGCAGTGCTAGCGCATGGGACTTTAGCTCCTACAATGAGCAGTTCTTC

d_call: NA
j_call: TRBJ2-1
v_call: TRBV7-3
cdr3_length: 14
clone_size: few
cdr3_aa: CASSWVTGVGEQFF
cdr3_nt: TGTGCCAGCAGCTGGGTCACGGGGGTAGGTGAGCAGTTCTTC

d_call: NA
j_call: TRBJ2-6
v_call: TRBV5-1
cdr3_length: 19
clone_size: NA
cdr3_aa: CASSLQLSGVLPGANVLTF
cdr3_nt: TGCGCCAGCAGCTTGCAGTTGTCGGGAGTCCTGCCTGGGGCCAACGTCCTGACTTTC

d_call: TRBD2
j_call: TRBJ2-1
v_call: TRBV4-2
cdr3_length: 20
clone_size: NA
cdr3_aa: CACSHTPGLAVNSSYNEQFF
cdr3_nt: TGTGCCTGCAGCCACACGCCGGGACTAGCGGTGAATAGCTCCTACAATGAGCAGTTCTTC

d_call: NA
j_call: TRBJ1-1
v_call: TRBV11-2
cdr3_length: 16
clone_size: NA
cdr3_aa: CASSFPREGTNTEAFF
cdr3_nt: TGTGCCAGCAGCTTCCCGCGCGAGGGAACGAACACTGAAGCTTTCTTT

d_call: NA
j_call: TRBJ1-2
v_call: TRBV6-2/TRBV6-3
cdr3_length: 12
clone_size: NA
cdr3_aa: CASSNNRDGYTF
cdr3_nt: TGTGCCAGCAGTAATAACAGGGATGGCTACACCTTC

d_call: TRBD1
j_call: TRBJ2-1
v_call: TRBV7-2
cdr3_length: 13
clone_size: once
cdr3_aa: CASSYPRQGEQFF
cdr3_nt: TGTGCCAGCAGCTACCCTCGACAGGGTGAGCAGTTCTTC

d_call: NA
j_call: TRBJ2-3
v_call: TRBV11-1
cdr3_length: 15
clone_size: NA
cdr3_aa: CASSLDGVGTDTQYF
cdr3_nt: TGTGCCAGCAGCTTAGACGGGGTCGGCACAGATACGCAGTATTTT

d_call: NA
j_call: TRBJ1-1
v_call: TRBV24-1
cdr3_length: 13
clone_size: few
cdr3_aa: CATSDLWNTEAFF
cdr3_nt: TGTGCCACCAGTGATTTATGGAACACTGAAGCTTTCTTT

d_call: NA
j_call: TRBJ2-3
v_call: TRBV2
cdr3_length: 13
clone_size: many
cdr3_aa: CASMVTSTDTQYF
cdr3_nt: TGTGCCAGCATGGTTACTAGCACAGATACGCAGTATTTT

d_call: TRBD1
j_call: TRBJ2-7
v_call: TRBV10-3
cdr3_length: 14
clone_size: NA
cdr3_aa: CAISGTGGAYEQYF
cdr3_nt: TGTGCCATCAGTGGGACAGGGGGCGCGTACGAGCAGTACTTC

d_call: NA
j_call: TRBJ1-6
v_call: TRBV20-1
cdr3_length: 13
clone_size: NA
cdr3_aa: CSARVDRGSPLHF
cdr3_nt: TGCAGTGCTAGAGTCGACCGAGGGTCACCCCTCCACTTT

d_call: NA
j_call: TRBJ2-7
v_call: TRBV20-1
cdr3_length: 12
clone_size: NA
cdr3_aa: CSARDLGIEQYF
cdr3_nt: TGCAGTGCTAGAGATCTGGGGATAGAGCAGTACTTC

d_call: NA
j_call: TRBJ2-3
v_call: TRBV11-2
cdr3_length: 14
clone_size: NA
cdr3_aa: CASNPRVRTDTQYF
cdr3_nt: TGTGCCAGCAACCCGCGAGTGCGCACAGATACGCAGTATTTT